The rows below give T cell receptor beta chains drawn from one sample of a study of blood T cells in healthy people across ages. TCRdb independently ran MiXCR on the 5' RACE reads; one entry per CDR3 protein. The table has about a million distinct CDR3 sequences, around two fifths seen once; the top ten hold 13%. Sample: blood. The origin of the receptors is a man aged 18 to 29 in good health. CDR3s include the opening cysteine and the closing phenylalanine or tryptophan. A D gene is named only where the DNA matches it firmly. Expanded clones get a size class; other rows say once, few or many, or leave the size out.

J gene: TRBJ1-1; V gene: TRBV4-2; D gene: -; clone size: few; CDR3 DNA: TGTGCCAGCAGCCACCTGACCCTTACCTTTAACACTGAAGCTTTCTTT; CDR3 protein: CASSHLTLTFNTEAFF
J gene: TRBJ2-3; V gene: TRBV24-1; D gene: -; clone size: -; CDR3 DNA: TGTGCCACCAGGGATCAGCGGAGGTCAGATACGCAGTATTTT; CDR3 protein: CATRDQRRSDTQYF
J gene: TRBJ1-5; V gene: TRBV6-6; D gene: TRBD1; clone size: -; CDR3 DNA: TGTGCCAGCACCCCCGACAGGGGCCGCAATCAGCCCCAGCATTTT; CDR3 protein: CASTPDRGRNQPQHF
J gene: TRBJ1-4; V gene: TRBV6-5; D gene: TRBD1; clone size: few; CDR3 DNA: TGTGCCAGCAGCCAGGGGGGGAATGAAAAACTGTTTTTT; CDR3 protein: CASSQGGNEKLFF
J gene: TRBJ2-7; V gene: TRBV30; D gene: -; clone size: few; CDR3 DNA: TGTGCCTGGAGAGAGACAGGGAGGTACGAGCAGTACTTC; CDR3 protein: CAWRETGRYEQYF
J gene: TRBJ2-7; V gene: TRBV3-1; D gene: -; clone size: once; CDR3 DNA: TGTGCCAGCAGCCCCCAGTCCGGGGGTCCCTACGAGCAGTACTTC; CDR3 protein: CASSPQSGGPYEQYF
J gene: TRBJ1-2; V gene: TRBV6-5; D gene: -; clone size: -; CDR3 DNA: TGTGCCACCAAAAGACAGGCACCGAACTATGGCTACACCTTC; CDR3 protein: CATKRQAPNYGYTF
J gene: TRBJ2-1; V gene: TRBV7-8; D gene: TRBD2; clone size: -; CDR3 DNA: TGTGCCAGCAGCGCAGTCGTCGGAAGCATGGGACTAGCGGGGGGGAACAATGAGCAGTTCTTC; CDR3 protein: CASSAVVGSMGLAGGNNEQFF
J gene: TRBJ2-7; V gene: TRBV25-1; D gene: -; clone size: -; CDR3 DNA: TGTGCCAGCAGTGAGCCAACAGGATCCTACGAGCAGTACTTC; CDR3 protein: CASSEPTGSYEQYF
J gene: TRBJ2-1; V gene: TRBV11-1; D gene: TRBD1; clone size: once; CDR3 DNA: TGTGCCAGCAGCTCGGACAGGGGGCTATATGAGCAGTTCTTC; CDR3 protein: CASSSDRGLYEQFF
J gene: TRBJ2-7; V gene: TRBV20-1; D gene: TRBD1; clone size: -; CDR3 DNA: TGCAGTGCTAGAGACGGACAGGCCTCCTACGAGCAGTACTTC; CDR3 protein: CSARDGQASYEQYF
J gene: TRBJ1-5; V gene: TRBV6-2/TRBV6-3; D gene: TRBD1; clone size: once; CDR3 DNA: TGTGCCAGCAATACCGAGACAGGGGTTACCCAGCCCCAGCATTTT; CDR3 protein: CASNTETGVTQPQHF
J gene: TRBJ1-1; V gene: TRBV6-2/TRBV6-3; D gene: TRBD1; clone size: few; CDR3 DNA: TGTGCCAGTCTCAGAACTGGGACAGGGGAATTAGGAGAGAACACTGAAGCTTTCTTT; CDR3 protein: CASLRTGTGELGENTEAFF
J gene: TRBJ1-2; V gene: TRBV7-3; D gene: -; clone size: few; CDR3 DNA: TGTGCCAGCAGCTTTGCTGGCTATGGCTACACCTTC; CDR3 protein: CASSFAGYGYTF
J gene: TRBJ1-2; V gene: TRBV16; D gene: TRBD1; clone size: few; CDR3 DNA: TGTGCCAGCAGCCAATCCACGGCCTACAGGGGCTATGGCTACACCTTC; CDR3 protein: CASSQSTAYRGYGYTF
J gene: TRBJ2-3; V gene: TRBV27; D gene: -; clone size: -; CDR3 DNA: TGTGCCAGCAGTTCGGGGCTGGGCTCAGCGGCGCAGTATTTT; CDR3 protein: CASSSGLGSAAQYF